This paragraph covers one TCR beta chain sequence. The V gene end was trimmed by 3 bases and the J gene end by 8 bases; junction bases not matched to a gene: 7. Germline CDR1 is LNHNV and CDR2 is YYDKDF (reference sequence). This CDR3 contains 15 residues. The sample comes from a study of radiotherapy plus CTLA-4 blockade in lung cancer. The repertoire was sequenced with immunoSEQ multiplex PCR; TCRdb's copy has only in-frame clones and lacks some. The table has 40,000 to 50,000 clones, 82% seen once. The sequence derives from a human donor with non-small cell lung cancer who had stable disease on radiotherapy plus ipilimumab. The genes are TRBV15 and TRBJ1-2, with TRBD1 matching 12 bases. The input for sequencing was peripheral blood, taken from a patient treated with radiotherapy plus ipilimumab. CDR3 protein: CATSSTGTGGAGYTF. CDR3 DNA sequence: TGTGCCACCAGCAGTACCGGGACAGGGGGCGCGGGCTACACCTTC.